Each of the 30 T cell receptor beta chains below was sequenced from the same sample in a study of T cell responses to AZD1222 COVID-19 vaccine. Produced via immunoSEQ multiplex PCR; TCRdb's table is partial and in-frame only. This table has 95,000 to 110,000 clones, about 88% appearing once. Sample: peripheral blood, taken on day 0 of AZD1222 vaccination. These receptors were taken from an adult in good health.

CDR3: CASSFSGLRGYTF. The DNA for the CDR3 is TGTGCCAGCAGTTTCTCAGGGTTAAGAGGCTACACCTTC. V gene TRBV12-3 or TRBV12-4 combines with J gene TRBJ1-2; D may be TRBD1 (5 bases). CDR3 length equals 13 residues. Trimming removed 3 bases at V and 8 bases at J, with 13 bases between.

This chain uses TRBV5-8 with TRBJ2-7, with 8 bases lining up with TRBD2. V lost 1 base and J lost 1; bases outside the gene matches: 7. In germline, CDR1 is SGHTS, CDR2 YDEGEE. The CDR3 extends over 16 amino acids. The CDR3 bases are TGTGCCAGCAGCTTGCGACTAGCGAGCACTTCCTACGAGCAGTACTTC. It is translated as CASSLRLASTSYEQYF.

J is TRBJ2-7 and V is TRBV19; 7 bases match TRBD1. V lost 2 bases to trimming and J lost 3 bases; unmatched junction nucleotides: 4. Germline CDR1 reads LNHDA; CDR2 reads SQIVND (reference sequence). This CDR3 has 14 residues. The chain's CDR3 is CASSIWTGRYEQYF. CDR3 nucleotide sequence: TGTGCCAGTAGTATATGGACAGGCCGCTACGAGCAGTACTTC.

The J gene is TRBJ1-4, the V gene TRBV9, with TRBD1 matching 9 bases. V was clipped by 4 bases and J by 7 bases; unmatched bases: 8. Per germline, CDR1 SGDLS and CDR2 YYNGEE. This CDR3 is built from 15 residues. As DNA, the CDR3 is TGTGCCAGCAGCAAAACCGGGACAGGGTCTGAAAAACTGTTTTTT. It is translated as CASSKTGTGSEKLFF.

This chain uses TRBV2 with TRBJ1-1, with a weak D call TRBD1 (6 bases). V lost 6 bases and J 0 bases, leaving 8 bases between the germline ends. The CDR3 has 13 amino acids. In germline, CDR1 is SNHLY, CDR2 FYNNEI. In DNA form, the CDR3 reads TGTGCCAGCAGGCAGGGGATGAACACTGAAGCTTTCTTT. It codes for CASRQGMNTEAFF.

This sequence joins TRBV7-9 and TRBJ2-6, with D unclear. The CDR3 totals 14 residues. Trimming stripped 1 base from V and 2 bases from J, with 3 bases between. CDR1 and CDR2 (germline): SEHNR, FQNEAQ (reference sequence). CDR3 sequence reads: CASSLVTGANVLTF. CDR3 sequence (DNA): TGTGCCAGCAGCTTAGTGACTGGGGCCAACGTCCTGACTTTC.

This clone has just a few counts. V and J are TRBV9 and TRBJ1-2; D gene uncertain. The CDR3 is made up of 14 amino acids. V was pared by 0 bases and J by 4 bases, with 10 bases between. CDR1 is SGDLS, CDR2 YYNGEE, per germline. This CDR3 is CASSVGVSTYGYTF. The CDR3 DNA follows: TGTGCCAGCAGCGTAGGGGTCAGCACCTATGGCTACACCTTC.

This rearrangement joins TRBV6-5 to TRBJ2-7; a weak D match, TRBD1 (7 bases). The germline V gene has CDR1 MNHEY and CDR2 SVGAGI. Trimming pared 2 bases from V and 2 bases from J, leaving 13 bases between. The CDR3 covers 15 residues. This chain's CDR3 is CASSYGGGPAYEQYF. The CDR3 DNA follows: TGTGCCAGCAGTTACGGAGGGGGCCCAGCCTACGAGCAGTACTTC.

This chain connects TRBV27 to TRBJ2-7, with D uncertain. Germline lookup yields CDR1 MNHEY and CDR2 SMNVEV (reference sequence). Trimming shortened V by 1 base and J by 0 bases, and 10 bases separated the two germline ends. The CDR3 has 15 residues. The DNA for the CDR3 is TGTGCCAGCAGTTTATTTTCGCTGAACTCCTACGAGCAGTACTTC. Amino acid sequence: CASSLFSLNSYEQYF.

This clone was seen more than once but under ten times. The genes are TRBV6-4 and TRBJ2-3, with D perhaps TRBD1 (6 bases). V lost 3 bases and J lost 2, with 15 bases in between. Per germline, CDR1 MRHNA and CDR2 SNTAGT. The CDR3 is 16 amino acids. CDR3 amino acids: CASSEGRGPYTDTQYF. The CDR3 DNA reads TGTGCCAGCAGTGAAGGCAGGGGCCCCTACACAGATACGCAGTATTTT.

The rearrangement joins TRBV18 to TRBJ1-2; 8 positions agree with TRBD1. Per germline, CDR1 KGHSH and CDR2 LQKENI. V dropped 3 bases and J dropped 2; count of bases not matched to a gene: 11. The CDR3 runs 17 residues. The CDR3 is CASSPSSTGADNYGYTF. The CDR3 region has the DNA TGTGCCAGCTCACCGAGTTCGACAGGGGCTGACAACTATGGCTACACCTTC.

CDR3 amino acids: CASSLLAQGVGDTQYF. The CDR3 DNA is TGTGCCAGCAGCTTGCTTGCACAGGGGGTGGGAGATACGCAGTATTTT. The chain links TRBV5-4 to TRBJ2-3; 8 bases agree with TRBD1. V was clipped by 1 base and J by 5 bases; unmatched bases: 9. CDR3 length: 16 amino acids. Germline CDR1 and CDR2: SGHNT and YYREEE (reference sequence).

The gene calls are TRBV27 and TRBJ2-7; either TRBD1 or TRBD2 may supply D (5 bases each). Per the germline V gene, CDR1 is MNHEY and CDR2 is SMNVEV (reference sequence). V was cut by 6 bases and J by 7 bases, with 22 bases left in between. The CDR3 is 15 amino acids. The CDR3 loop is CASSQGRAGTGEQYF. The CDR3, as DNA: TGTGCCAGCAGCCAGGGTAGGGCAGGGACGGGGGAGCAGTACTTC.

The chain combines TRBV6-1 with TRBJ1-1, with D uncertain. The CDR3 runs 14 residues. The germline CDR1 and CDR2 sequences are MNHNS and SASEGT. The ends were cut back, 2 bases at V and 1 base at J, with 8 bases in the middle. This chain's CDR3 is CASSEIPGNTEAFF. The CDR3 bases are TGTGCCAGCAGTGAAATCCCCGGGAACACTGAAGCTTTCTTT.

This rearrangement joins TRBV6-1 to TRBJ1-1, with D possibly matching TRBD1 (5 bases). The germline V gene encodes CDR1 MNHNS and CDR2 SASEGT. The CDR3 runs to 17 residues. Between the trimmed V and J ends, which lost 1 base and 5 bases, there was a span of 20 bases. The CDR3 DNA sequence: TGTGCCAGCAGTGAAGGCCCATACAATCAGGGTGAGACTGAAGCTTTCTTT. Its translation: CASSEGPYNQGETEAFF.

The V gene is TRBV28, the J gene TRBJ2-3; D is possibly TRBD2 (7 bases). The CDR3 has 15 residues. CDR1 and CDR2 from the germline V gene are MDHEN and SYDVKM. The V end lost 4 bases, the J end lost 3 bases, and 14 bases lay between the germline ends. CDR3 sequence: CASSYNGGATDTQYF. The DNA for the CDR3 is TGTGCCAGCAGTTATAATGGGGGGGCGACAGATACGCAGTATTTT.

The chain employs TRBV7-8 and TRBJ2-7, with a possible D match to TRBD2 (5 bases). Trimming shortened V by 7 bases and J by 1 base, and 11 bases separated the two germline ends. The CDR3 sequence is 13 residues long. Germline-derived CDR1 and CDR2 are SGHVS and FQNEAQ. The CDR3 protein is CASTYGESYEQYF. CDR3 nucleotide sequence: TGTGCCAGCACCTACGGGGAGTCCTACGAGCAGTACTTC.

This clone was detected a few times. The chain employs TRBV11-3 and TRBJ2-2, with TRBD1 identical over 8 bases. J gave up 5 bases and V 2 bases, and 1 base lay outside the gene matches. The CDR3 spans 14 residues. The germline V gene has CDR1 SGHNT and CDR2 YENEEA. The chain's CDR3 is CASSLTGGTGELFF. Here the CDR3 DNA reads TGTGCCAGCAGCTTAACAGGGGGAACCGGGGAGCTGTTTTTT.

The rearrangement links TRBV11-2 to TRBJ1-5; D might be TRBD1 (5 bases). This CDR3 region has 13 residues. Trimming removed 5 bases at V and 5 bases at J, with 10 bases between. Germline CDR1 reads SGHAT; CDR2 reads FQNNGV. The CDR3 protein is CASSGGADQPQHF. In DNA form, the CDR3 reads TGTGCCAGCAGCGGAGGGGCAGATCAGCCCCAGCATTTT.

This clone was detected a few times. The chain links TRBV18 to TRBJ2-7, with D uncertain. The germline gives CDR1 KGHSH, CDR2 LQKENI. This CDR3 region has 16 residues. The germline V and J ends were trimmed by 4 bases and 0 bases, with 16 bases remaining between them. This CDR3 reads CASSLVVGSNSYEQYF. The CDR3 DNA reads as TGTGCCAGCTCACTCGTAGTGGGGTCAAACTCCTACGAGCAGTACTTC.

V gene TRBV27 combines with J gene TRBJ1-5; the D is unclear. CDR3 length equals 14 residues. Germline V CDR1 and CDR2: MNHEY, SMNVEV (reference sequence). Trimming pared 3 bases from V and 0 bases from J, leaving 6 bases between. The CDR3 sequence is CASSLAYSNQPQHF. The CDR3 coding sequence is TGTGCCAGCAGTTTGGCGTATAGCAATCAGCCCCAGCATTTT.

CDR3 residues: CASSRTGTGTYYGYTF. In DNA form, the CDR3 reads TGCGCCAGCAGCCGAACCGGGACAGGGACATACTATGGCTACACCTTC. V and J are TRBV5-1 and TRBJ1-2, with 9 bases lining up with TRBD1. Germline CDR1 and CDR2: SGHRS and YFSETQ. The J segment lost 3 bases and the V segment lost 4 bases, leaving 10 bases of the junction unmatched. This CDR3 is 16 amino acids long.

V gene TRBV18 combines with J gene TRBJ2-1; D is unclear. V shed 10 bases and J shed 8 bases, with 12 bases lying between them. The germline CDR1 and CDR2 sequences are KGHSH and LQKENI. The CDR3 totals 11 residues. CDR3 amino acids: CAIGISDEQFF. The CDR3 coding sequence is TGTGCCATCGGCATTTCTGATGAGCAGTTCTTC.

The chain couples TRBV5-1 to TRBJ2-1, with D possibly being TRBD1 or TRBD2 (6 bases each). Germline CDR1 is SGHRS and CDR2 is YFSETQ. Trimming left V 7 bases short and J 7 bases short, with 24 bases between. This CDR3 has 16 residues. The CDR3 here is CASAFKGGTRENEQFF. The CDR3, as DNA: TGCGCCAGCGCATTCAAGGGGGGAACGCGTGAAAATGAGCAGTTCTTC.

V is TRBV10-3 and J is TRBJ2-1; TRBD1 matches at 8 bases. Unmatched junction bases numbered 8, after V lost 7 bases and J lost 9 bases. The CDR3 is 13 residues long. Germline lookup yields CDR1 ENHRY and CDR2 SYGVKD. The CDR3 DNA reads TGTGCCATCACCGGAAACCAGGGGGCTGAGCAGTTCTTC. Protein sequence: CAITGNQGAEQFF.

This chain uses TRBV6-1 with TRBJ1-2; 9 bases map to TRBD1. The CDR3 loop spans 15 amino acids. Germline values: CDR1 MNHNS, CDR2 SASEGT. Unmatched junction bases numbered 8, after V lost 3 bases and J lost 6 bases. The CDR3 nucleotides are TGTGCCAGCAGTGAGGGACAGGGTGTTCGGGATGGCTACACCTTC. Amino acids: CASSEGQGVRDGYTF.

About this clone itself: Given the absence of the conserved phenylalanine or tryptophan at the CDR3 end, a read error is likely. The chain employs TRBV14 and TRBJ1-6, with TRBD1 matching 8 bases. The CDR3 runs 15 residues. Trimming at V came to 6 bases and at J to 7 bases, leaving 8 bases not matched to a gene. Germline V gene sequence: CDR1 SGHDN, CDR2 FVKESK. CDR3 region: CASRKGQGENSPLHL. Written as DNA, the CDR3 is TGTGCCAGCAGAAAAGGACAGGGCGAAAATTCACCCCTCCACCTT.

This clone has a count of ten or more. The chain employs TRBV18 and TRBJ2-2; D not resolved. The CDR3 has 15 amino acids. With 2 bases removed from V and 5 bases from J, the gap between germline ends came to 12 bases. Germline V CDR1 and CDR2: KGHSH, LQKENI. The chain's CDR3 is CASSPDSPRTGELFF. As DNA, the CDR3 is TGTGCCAGCTCACCAGACTCTCCTCGGACCGGGGAGCTGTTTTTT. Together with reference TRBV18 and TRBJ2-2, the CDR3 gives the full variable domain: NAGVMQNPRHLVRRRGQEARLRCSPMKGHSHVYWYRQLPEEGLKFMVYLQKENIIDESGMPKERFSAEFPKEGPSILRIQQVVRGDSAAYFCASSPDSPRTGELFFGEGSRLTVL.

The chain uses TRBV13 and TRBJ1-3; TRBD1 might be the D (5 bases). CDR1 and CDR2 (germline): PRHDT, FYEKMQ (reference sequence). This CDR3 has 15 amino acids. Trimming removed 4 bases at V and 0 bases at J, with 10 bases between. The CDR3 protein is CASSSGRNSGNTIYF. CDR3 sequence (DNA): TGTGCCAGCAGCTCGGGACGGAACTCTGGAAACACCATATATTTT.

The chain carries TRBV10-1 and TRBJ2-2; TRBD2 matches at 10 bases. Germline V lookup: CDR1 WNHNN, CDR2 SYGVQD (reference sequence). The CDR3 consists of 17 residues. V lost 1 base to trimming and J lost 4 bases; unmatched junction nucleotides: 6. The CDR3: CASSELPSGGFTGELFF. The CDR3 DNA reads as TGCGCCAGCAGTGAGTTACCTAGCGGGGGCTTCACCGGGGAGCTGTTTTTT.